The 23 T cell receptor beta chains presented below share a single source sample, sequenced in a study of blood T cell repertoires in COVID-19. Here immunoSEQ multiplex PCR was the method, and the copy in TCRdb shows in-frame clones only, minus some. The sample has around 88,000 clones, 65% to 85% seen once. Sequenced input: peripheral blood. Every receptor here comes from a woman over 75 with acute or convalescent COVID-19.

The chain employs TRBV28 and TRBJ2-5; the D gene is possibly TRBD2 (5 bases). Germline V CDR1 and CDR2: MDHEN, SYDVKM. The CDR3 totals 13 residues. Trimming removed 4 bases from V and 1 base from J, with 7 bases in between. The CDR3 DNA reads as TGTGCCAGCAGTTACGGGGTCCAAGAGACCCAGTACTTC. Its translation: CASSYGVQETQYF.

J is TRBJ2-7 and V is TRBV6-5; 9 bases fit TRBD1. The CDR3 runs 15 residues. After removal of 0 bases from V and 5 bases from J, the junction contained 5 bases not matched to a gene. Germline V gives CDR1 MNHEY, CDR2 SVGAGI. This chain's CDR3 is CASSYSRTGVHEQYV. Written as DNA, the CDR3 is TGTGCCAGCAGTTACTCCCGGACAGGGGTCCACGAGCAGTACGTC.

The chain links TRBV7-2 to TRBJ2-7; 9 bases line up with TRBD2. Trimming cost V 5 bases and J 4 bases; bases outside gene matches: 6. This CDR3 spans 14 amino acids. CDR1 is SGHTA, CDR2 FQGNSA, per germline. CDR3 protein: CASSITAGGYEQYF. The CDR3 bases are TGTGCCAGCAGCATCACAGCGGGGGGTTACGAGCAGTACTTC.

The chain is built from TRBV6-2 or TRBV6-3 and TRBJ1-1; D might be TRBD1 (6 bases). Trimming took off 2 bases at V and 8 bases at J, with 21 bases between the two ends. CDR1 is MNHEY and CDR2 is SVGEGT in the germline V gene. The CDR3 is made up of 16 amino acids. The CDR3 region has the DNA TGTGCCAGCAGTTACGCAAAACCCATAGGACAGTCCGAAGCTTTCTTT. It specifies CASSYAKPIGQSEAFF.

CDR3 residues: CASSLDRINSPLHF. CDR3 DNA: TGTGCCAGCAGCCTCGACAGGATCAATTCACCCCTCCACTTT. The chain combines TRBV6-5 with TRBJ1-6; D may be TRBD1 (6 bases). The germline CDR1 and CDR2 sequences are MNHEY and SVGAGI. The CDR3 spans 14 residues. Trimming left V 6 bases short and J 7 bases short, with 13 bases between.

In its sample, this clone was seen once. This chain's CDR3 is CASSVAGGVSDTQYF. In DNA form, the CDR3 reads TGTGCCAGCAGCGTGGCGGGGGGGGTCTCAGATACGCAGTATTTT. This chain uses TRBV9 with TRBJ2-3, with TRBD2 identical over 9 bases. The CDR3 runs 15 residues. V shed 2 bases, J shed 4 bases, and the junction held 5 bases outside the gene matches. The germline CDR1 and CDR2 sequences are SGDLS and YYNGEE.

This clone turned up a few times. The chain links TRBV19 to TRBJ1-2, with a weak D call TRBD1 (5 bases). The V end lost 1 base, the J end lost 8 bases, and 17 bases lay between the germline ends. This CDR3 contains 15 residues. Per the germline V gene, CDR1 is LNHDA and CDR2 is SQIVND (reference sequence). DNA of the CDR3: TGTGCCAGTAGTATAGGATCCGCAGGGATCGCGGGCTACACCTTC. Its translation is CASSIGSAGIAGYTF.

This clone was counted once. The chain has TRBV29-1 and TRBJ2-7; TRBD2 matches at 8 bases. Germline lookup yields CDR1 SQVTM and CDR2 ANQGSEA. The CDR3 spans 13 residues. The CDR3 loop reads CGGGFRGLYEQYF. The CDR3, as DNA: TGCGGCGGGGGGTTCAGGGGTCTCTACGAGCAGTACTTC.

The chain carries TRBV3-1 (or the pseudogene TRBV3-2) and TRBJ1-5; D unclear. The germline V gene has CDR1 LGHDT and CDR2 YNNKEL (reference sequence). The CDR3 sequence is 14 residues long. V was trimmed by 1 base and J by 6 bases, leaving 10 bases between them. This CDR3 is CASSQVMGVQPQHF. In DNA form, the CDR3 reads TGTGCCAGCAGCCAAGTCATGGGAGTTCAGCCCCAGCATTTT.

The rearrangement joins TRBV5-4 to TRBJ1-3; 8 nucleotides match TRBD1. Unmatched junction bases numbered 1, after V lost 4 bases and J lost 1 base. The CDR3 covers 14 residues. In germline, CDR1 is SGHNT, CDR2 YYREEE (reference sequence). CDR3 amino acids: CASSRTGSGNTIYF. The DNA of the CDR3 is TGTGCCAGCAGCAGGACAGGGTCTGGAAACACCATATATTTT. The full variable domain, its missing parts supplied by reference TRBV5-4 and TRBJ1-3, is ETGVTQSPTHLIKTRGQQVTLRCSSQSGHNTVSWYQQALGQGPQFIFQYYREEENGRGNFPPRFSGLQFPNYSSELNVNALELDDSALYLCASSRTGSGNTIYFGEGSWLTVV.

The CDR3 is CASSLDRVRGPTTEAFF. CDR3 nucleotides: TGTGCCAGCAGCTTAGATAGGGTCAGGGGGCCGACCACTGAAGCTTTCTTT. The V gene is TRBV7-2, the J gene TRBJ1-1; TRBD1 agrees at 8 bases. CDR3 length equals 17 residues. Germline-derived CDR1 and CDR2 are SGHTA and FQGNSA. The V and J ends lost 1 base and 4 bases, in that order; junction bases with no gene match: 11. The full variable domain, in which reference TRBV7-2 and TRBJ1-1 provide the parts outside the CDR3, is GAGVSQSPSNKVTEKGKDVELRCDPISGHTALYWYRQSLGQGLEFLIYFQGNSAPDKSGLPSDRFSAERTGGSVSTLTIQRTQQEDSAVYLCASSLDRVRGPTTEAFFGQGTRLTVV.

The chain is built from TRBV30 and TRBJ2-5; 8 bases line up with TRBD1. Germline-derived CDR1 and CDR2 are GTSNPN and SVGIG (reference sequence). The junction had 1 base not matched to a gene; V was cut back by 3 bases and J by 1 base. The CDR3 has 13 residues. The CDR3 coding sequence is TGTGCCTGGAGCGGACAGGGCCAAGAGACCCAGTACTTC. Translated, it gives CAWSGQGQETQYF.

This chain links TRBV5-6 with TRBJ2-7, with D possibly TRBD1 on 5 matching bases. Trimming stripped 4 bases from V and 3 bases from J, with 11 bases between. The CDR3 consists of 13 residues. CDR1 and CDR2 (germline): SGHDT, YYEEEE. CDR3 sequence reads: CASSLVQGYEQYF. The DNA for the CDR3 is TGTGCCAGCAGCCTAGTTCAGGGCTACGAGCAGTACTTC.

V and J are TRBV19 and TRBJ2-3; D is possibly TRBD1 (6 bases). CDR3 length equals 13 residues. With 7 bases removed from V and 2 bases from J, the gap between germline ends came to 10 bases. Germline lookup yields CDR1 LNHDA and CDR2 SQIVND (reference sequence). For the CDR3, the DNA is TGTGCCAGTATGTCAGGGGACACAGATACGCAGTATTTT. This codes for CASMSGDTDTQYF.

The genes are TRBV7-7 and TRBJ2-7, with 9 bases aligning to TRBD1. This CDR3 is built from 13 residues. Germline CDR1 is SSHAT and CDR2 is FNYEAQ (reference sequence). Trimming removed 3 bases from V and 5 bases from J; junction bases left unmatched: 2. This chain's CDR3 is CASSLGQGNEQYF. The DNA of the CDR3 is TGTGCCAGCAGCTTGGGACAGGGTAACGAGCAGTACTTC.

The sample holds a few counts of this clone. The chain links TRBV25-1 to TRBJ2-2; the match to TRBD2 covers 9 bases. Germline V gene data show CDR1 as MGHDK and CDR2 as SYGVNS. Trimming at V came to 3 bases and at J to 4 bases, leaving 3 bases not matched to a gene. The CDR3 sequence is 15 residues long. This chain's CDR3 is CASSDPGLATGELFF. CDR3 DNA: TGTGCCAGCAGTGACCCGGGACTAGCCACCGGGGAGCTGTTTTTT.

This clone has a handful of counts. V usage is TRBV28 and J usage is TRBJ1-1; no definite D call. The germline V and J ends were trimmed by 6 bases and 1 base, with 12 bases remaining between them. Germline values: CDR1 MDHEN, CDR2 SYDVKM. CDR3 length: 14 residues. CDR3 coding DNA: TGTGCCAGCAGCCCTCTAGAGAGGAACACTGAAGCTTTCTTT. It codes for CASSPLERNTEAFF.

In its sample, this clone was seen a few times. The V and J genes are TRBV20-1 and TRBJ1-5; 8 nucleotides align to TRBD1. The CDR3 is 18 amino acids. Germline CDR1 is DFQATT and CDR2 is SNEGSKA (reference sequence). Trimming removed 3 bases from V and 6 bases from J; junction bases left unmatched: 19. The CDR3 region is CSASRTSTGGRVGQPQHF. DNA of the CDR3: TGCAGTGCTAGTCGGACTTCTACAGGGGGGAGGGTAGGTCAGCCCCAGCATTTT.

The V gene is TRBV6-5, the J gene TRBJ2-5; maybe TRBD1 (7 bases). The V end was cut by 6 bases, the J end by 5 bases, with 13 bases between. There are 13 residues in the CDR3. The germline V gene encodes CDR1 MNHEY and CDR2 SVGAGI. This CDR3 is CASREGQRETQYF. The CDR3 coding sequence is TGTGCCAGCAGGGAGGGACAGAGGGAGACCCAGTACTTC.

This sequence joins TRBV7-2 and TRBJ2-4, with 7 nucleotides matching TRBD1. The germline gives CDR1 SGHTA, CDR2 FQGNSA. The CDR3 contains 18 residues. V gave up 0 bases and J gave up 0 bases; unmatched junction bases: 8. The CDR3 loop is CASSLAYRDSLAKNIQYF. The CDR3 DNA is TGTGCCAGCAGCTTAGCTTACCGGGACAGCCTAGCCAAAAACATTCAGTACTTC. The whole variable domain, remainder taken from reference TRBV7-2 and TRBJ2-4, is GAGVSQSPSNKVTEKGKDVELRCDPISGHTALYWYRQSLGQGLEFLIYFQGNSAPDKSGLPSDRFSAERTGGSVSTLTIQRTQQEDSAVYLCASSLAYRDSLAKNIQYFGAGTRLSVL.

This chain links TRBV5-6 with TRBJ2-1; D perhaps matches TRBD2 (7 bases). Between the trimmed V and J ends, which lost 1 base and 6 bases, there was a span of 14 bases. CDR1 is SGHDT, CDR2 YYEEEE, per germline. The CDR3 extends over 15 amino acids. The CDR3, as DNA: TGTGCCAGCAGCTTGTTCGGGGGGCAGATCAATGAGCAGTTCTTC. It yields the protein CASSLFGGQINEQFF. Variable domain in full (rest from reference TRBV5-6 and TRBJ2-1): DAGVTQSPTHLIKTRGQQVTLRCSPKSGHDTVSWYQQALGQGPQFIFQYYEEEERQRGNFPDRFSGHQFPNYSSELNVNALLLGDSALYLCASSLFGGQINEQFFGPGTRLTVL.

The CDR3 spells CASSAQTGKGAFF. In DNA, the CDR3 is TGTGCCAGCTCCGCCCAAACAGGTAAAGGAGCTTTCTTT. J is TRBJ1-1 and V is TRBV27; D may be TRBD1 (5 bases). The V end was cut by 8 bases, the J end by 10 bases, with 20 bases between. This CDR3 is 13 amino acids long. Germline V CDR1 and CDR2: MNHEY, SMNVEV (reference sequence).

This sequence joins TRBV24-1 and TRBJ2-2, with D tentatively TRBD2 (6 bases). This CDR3 is 17 amino acids long. Germline V gene lookup returns CDR1 KGHDR and CDR2 SFDVKD. Trimming removed 3 bases from V and 4 bases from J, with 17 bases in between. The CDR3 DNA sequence: TGTGCCACCAGTGATACAAGGGGAGGCCGAGGCACCGGGGAGCTGTTTTTT. Translated, it gives CATSDTRGGRGTGELFF.